These 30 T cell receptor beta chains originate from one sample sequenced in a study of blood T cell repertoires in COVID-19. Some clones are missing from TCRdb's copy, which holds only in-frame ones; the method was immunoSEQ multiplex PCR. Among 200,000 to 250,000 clones listed, approximately 90% were seen once. The material sequenced was peripheral blood. The source of these receptors is a woman aged 50 to 65 with COVID-19, enrolled during active disease.

V usage is TRBV5-1 and J usage is TRBJ2-7; TRBD2 might be the D (5 bases). Germline V CDR1 and CDR2: SGHRS, YFSETQ. The CDR3 has 14 residues. Trimming cost V 2 bases and J 13 bases, with 22 bases left between them. The CDR3 is CASSLDGNPTTAYF. The CDR3 bases are TGCGCCAGCAGCTTAGACGGGAATCCTACTACAGCATACTTC.

The chain links TRBV6-6 to TRBJ2-7; 7 positions agree with TRBD1. The CDR3 covers 16 residues. V gave up 2 bases and J gave up 0 bases; unmatched junction bases: 7. CDR1 and CDR2 (germline): MNHNY, SVGAGI (reference sequence). CDR3 nucleotide sequence: TGTGCCAGCAGTTACGGTACAGGGGCCAGCTCCTACGAGCAGTACTTC. It yields the protein CASSYGTGASSYEQYF.

The chain links TRBV4-1 to TRBJ1-1, with 7 bases identical to TRBD1. Germline CDR1 reads MGHRA; CDR2 reads YSYEKL. Trimming at V came to 0 bases and at J to 3 bases, leaving 7 bases not matched to a gene. This CDR3 contains 16 residues. The CDR3 nucleotides are TGCGCCAGCAGCCAAGATACGACAGGGTGGTACACTGAAGCTTTCTTT. This sequence encodes CASSQDTTGWYTEAFF.

V gene TRBV2 combines with J gene TRBJ1-1, with 7 positions matching TRBD1. Germline CDR1 reads SNHLY; CDR2 reads FYNNEI. The ends lost 6 bases at V and 4 bases at J; junction bases unmatched: 5. The CDR3 is 13 amino acids. CDR3 in amino acids: CASRDREATEAFF. CDR3 bases: TGTGCCAGCAGAGACAGGGAGGCCACTGAAGCTTTCTTT. Drawing the rest from reference TRBV2 and TRBJ1-1, the complete variable domain is EPEVTQTPSHQVTQMGQEVILRCVPISNHLYFYWYRQILGQKVEFLVSFYNNEISEKSEIFDDQFSVERPDGSNFTLKIRSTKLEDSAMYFCASRDREATEAFFGQGTRLTVV.

As regards this clone: At one end, the junction sequence differs from germline, possibly due to a read error. The chain combines TRBV5-5 with TRBJ1-3; a possible D gene is TRBD1 (6 bases). This CDR3 has 15 amino acids. Germline-derived CDR1 and CDR2 are SGHKS and YYEKEE (reference sequence). The CDR3: CARSRDGGGRNTIYF. The DNA of the CDR3 is TGTGCCCGCAGCAGGGACGGGGGGGGCCGAAACACCATATATTTT.

This chain uses TRBV28 with TRBJ1-1; 8 bases map to TRBD1. The CDR3 is made up of 16 amino acids. The germline V gene has CDR1 MDHEN and CDR2 SYDVKM. CDR3: CATTDRESIMNTEAFF. CDR3 nucleotide sequence: TGTGCTACCACGGACAGGGAAAGCATTATGAACACTGAAGCTTTCTTT.

This clone appeared once. The chain joins TRBV15 to TRBJ2-1; TRBD2 matches 14 bases. Germline V gene sequence: CDR1 LNHNV, CDR2 YYDKDF (reference sequence). V was clipped by 1 base and J by 9 bases; unmatched bases: 8. The CDR3 sequence is 17 residues long. CDR3: CATSRAMGLAGAGEQFF. The CDR3 DNA reads as TGTGCCACCAGCAGAGCTATGGGACTAGCGGGGGCCGGTGAGCAGTTCTTC. Based on the CDR3 plus reference TRBV15 and TRBJ2-1, the full variable domain is DAMVIQNPRYQVTQFGKPVTLSCSQTLNHNVMYWYQQKSSQAPKLLFHYYDKDFNNEADTPDNFQSRRPNTSFCFLDIRSPGLGDTAMYLCATSRAMGLAGAGEQFFGPGTRLTVL.

The V call is TRBV5-1, the J call TRBJ2-6, with D possibly matching TRBD2 (6 bases). Trimming removed 4 bases at V and 1 base at J, with 9 bases between. This CDR3 contains 15 residues. CDR1 is SGHRS, CDR2 YFSETQ, per germline. CDR3 amino acids: CASSAGWSGANVLTF. The CDR3 nucleotides read TGCGCCAGCAGCGCGGGGTGGTCTGGGGCCAACGTCCTGACTTTC.

The chain links TRBV3-1 (or the pseudogene TRBV3-2) to TRBJ2-2, with a weak D call TRBD1 (6 bases). Germline V lookup: CDR1 LGHDT, CDR2 YNNKEL (reference sequence). CDR3 length equals 17 residues. With 2 bases removed from V and 5 bases from J, the gap between germline ends came to 18 bases. In DNA form, the CDR3 reads TGTGCCAGCAGCCAACAAACCGGGACACCTTTGACCGGGGAGCTGTTTTTT. Translation gives CASSQQTGTPLTGELFF.

This sequence joins TRBV13 and TRBJ2-3; 14 bases map to TRBD2. V dropped 4 bases and J dropped 4; count of bases not matched to a gene: 4. This CDR3 spans 16 amino acids. The germline CDR1 and CDR2 sequences are PRHDT and FYEKMQ (reference sequence). The CDR3 loop reads CASSSRLAGGADTQYF. CDR3 nucleotides: TGTGCCAGCAGCTCTAGACTAGCGGGGGGGGCAGATACGCAGTATTTT. The full variable domain, its missing parts supplied by reference TRBV13 and TRBJ2-3, is AAGVIQSPRHLIKEKRETATLKCYPIPRHDTVYWYQQGPGQDPQFLISFYEKMQSDKGSIPDRFSAQQFSDYHSELNMSSLELGDSALYFCASSSRLAGGADTQYFGPGTRLTVL.

V usage is TRBV27 and J usage is TRBJ1-1; the D is unclear. The V end lost 2 bases, the J end lost 1 base, and 23 bases lay between the germline ends. Germline CDR1 MNHEY, CDR2 SMNVEV (reference sequence). CDR3 size: 19 residues. DNA of the CDR3: TGTGCCAGCAGTTTAGGCCCCCCGGGAGGTGTAGGGAGGAACACTGAAGCTTTCTTT. This encodes CASSLGPPGGVGRNTEAFF.

This clone was found once. The chain has TRBV12-3 or TRBV12-4 and TRBJ1-6; 8 bases fit TRBD1. This CDR3 is built from 11 residues. The V and J ends lost 5 bases and 15 bases, in that order; junction bases with no gene match: 3. The CDR3 loop reads CASSQGQDLHF. For the CDR3, the DNA is TGTGCCAGCAGTCAGGGACAGGACCTCCACTTT.

This chain connects TRBV7-2 to TRBJ1-2, with D unclear. This CDR3 is built from 13 residues. Trimming removed 2 bases at V and 0 bases at J, with 4 bases between. From germline, CDR1 is SGHTA and CDR2 FQGNSA. This chain's CDR3 is CASSLRANYGYTF. Written as DNA, the CDR3 is TGTGCCAGCAGCTTACGGGCTAACTATGGCTACACCTTC.

The chain has TRBV4-3 and TRBJ2-7; 10 nucleotides align to TRBD1. The CDR3 is 16 residues long. V dropped 5 bases and J dropped 1; count of bases not matched to a gene: 8. Germline CDR1 LGHNA, CDR2 YSLEER. CDR3 DNA: TGCGCCAGCAGCTATTCCGGGACAGGGGAGTCCTACGAGCAGTACTTC. Translating gives CASSYSGTGESYEQYF.

The rearrangement uses TRBV7-9 and TRBJ1-5; 7 nucleotides match TRBD1. J lost 4 bases, V lost 1 base, and 4 bases had no gene match. This CDR3 comprises 15 residues. The germline gives CDR1 SEHNR, CDR2 FQNEAQ (reference sequence). DNA for the CDR3: TGTGCCAGCAGCTTAGATGCCAGGGGGAATCAGCCCCAGCATTTT. Translating gives CASSLDARGNQPQHF.

This clone was detected only once. This chain uses TRBV7-2 with TRBJ2-7, with D tentatively TRBD2 (6 bases). Germline V lookup: CDR1 SGHTA, CDR2 FQGNSA. The CDR3 has 16 residues. V lost 2 bases to trimming and J lost 0 bases, with 14 bases between them. CDR3 protein: CASSLNAGRFSYEQYV. The CDR3 DNA sequence: TGTGCCAGCAGCTTAAATGCAGGGAGGTTCTCCTACGAGCAGTACGTC.

The chain couples TRBV6-5 to TRBJ1-2; D is unclear. The V and J ends lost 6 bases and 4 bases respectively, with 9 bases between them. The CDR3 covers 12 residues. Germline V CDR1 and CDR2: MNHEY, SVGAGI. Here the CDR3 reads CASSLRLYGYTF. CDR3 nucleotides: TGTGCCAGCAGCCTGCGACTCTATGGCTACACCTTC.

This chain joins TRBV3-1 (or the pseudogene TRBV3-2) and TRBJ2-3; possible D gene TRBD2, 6 bases. This CDR3 has 16 residues. The germline V and J ends were trimmed by 0 bases and 3 bases, with 13 bases remaining between them. From germline, CDR1 is LGHDT and CDR2 YNNKEL (reference sequence). CDR3 sequence reads: CASSQDSRGITDTQYF. CDR3 in DNA: TGTGCCAGCAGCCAAGACAGTCGGGGGATTACAGATACGCAGTATTTT.

The chain is built from TRBV9 and TRBJ1-5, with 7 bases matching TRBD1. CDR3 length: 14 residues. J was trimmed by 7 bases and V by 3 bases; bases with no gene match: 7. Per germline, CDR1 SGDLS and CDR2 YYNGEE. CDR3 DNA sequence: TGTGCCAGCAGCGATGGGACAGTACGCCAGCCCCAGCATTTT. As protein: CASSDGTVRQPQHF.

The sample holds one count of this clone. V and J are TRBV6-2 or TRBV6-3 and TRBJ2-4, with 9 bases lining up with TRBD2. V was pared by 6 bases and J by 4 bases, with 13 bases of the junction left unmatched. The CDR3 totals 17 residues. CDR1 is MNHEY, CDR2 SVGEGT, per germline. The CDR3 nucleotides are TGTGCCAGCAGCCCCCCCCGACTAGCGGTCCTGAAAAACATTCAGTACTTC. Translation: CASSPPRLAVLKNIQYF.

This clone was picked up one time. This chain links TRBV30 with TRBJ1-1, with D possibly being TRBD1 (5 bases). Trimming pared 5 bases from V and 4 bases from J, leaving 11 bases between. Germline V CDR1 and CDR2: GTSNPN, SVGIG (reference sequence). The CDR3 runs 12 residues. The CDR3 protein is CAWGGVSTEAFF. Here the CDR3 DNA reads TGTGCCTGGGGGGGGGTGAGCACTGAAGCTTTCTTT. Variable domain in full (rest from reference TRBV30 and TRBJ1-1): SQTIHQWPATLVQPVGSPLSLECTVEGTSNPNLYWYRQAAGRGLQLLFYSVGIGQISSEVPQNLSASRPQDRQFILSSKKLLLSDSGFYLCAWGGVSTEAFFGQGTRLTVV.

V and J are TRBV5-5 and TRBJ2-1, with TRBD2 as a possible D gene (7 bases). Trimming stripped 4 bases from V and 2 bases from J, with 13 bases between. The CDR3 runs 15 residues. Germline CDR1 reads SGHKS; CDR2 reads YYEKEE (reference sequence). CDR3 loop: CASSPAGAPYNEQFF. DNA of the CDR3: TGTGCCAGCAGCCCCGCGGGGGCCCCCTACAATGAGCAGTTCTTC.

The genes are TRBV6-1 and TRBJ2-5; 7 bases agree with TRBD2. The J segment lost 1 base and the V segment lost 1 base, leaving 3 bases of the junction unmatched. CDR1 is MNHNS, CDR2 SASEGT, per germline. The CDR3 spans 15 residues. CDR3 amino acids: CASSEEGRVQETQYF. The CDR3 nucleotides read TGTGCCAGCAGTGAAGAGGGGAGGGTCCAAGAGACCCAGTACTTC.

This clone occurred a few times. V gene TRBV3-1 (or the pseudogene TRBV3-2) combines with J gene TRBJ1-6; 8 nucleotides agree with TRBD1. The CDR3 contains 15 residues. The J segment lost 7 bases and the V segment lost 1 base, leaving 3 bases of the junction unmatched. CDR1 is LGHDT, CDR2 YNNKEL, per germline (reference sequence). CDR3 sequence (DNA): TGTGCCAGCAGCCAAGTGGCAGGGGGCAATTCACCCCTCCACTTT. Amino acids: CASSQVAGGNSPLHF.

CDR3 bases: TGTGCCAGCAGTGAAGCTCGGGGGGCAGACTACACCTTC. Amino acids: CASSEARGADYTF. This sequence joins TRBV6-1 and TRBJ1-2; tentatively, D is TRBD1 (6 bases). The CDR3 is 13 amino acids. Germline V gives CDR1 MNHNS, CDR2 SASEGT. V was shortened by 0 bases and J by 10 bases, with 12 bases between the two germline ends.

The chain couples TRBV2 to TRBJ1-6; D is possibly TRBD1 (6 bases). CDR3 length: 15 residues. V lost 7 bases and J lost 9, with 19 bases in between. Germline assignment: CDR1 SNHLY and CDR2 FYNNEI. CDR3 nucleotides: TGTGCCAGCAAGGCTCCAGGACAGATCTCTTCACCCCTCCACTTT. It yields the protein CASKAPGQISSPLHF.

V and J are TRBV7-2 and TRBJ1-5, with D uncertain. Trimming left V 1 base short and J 7 bases short, with 8 bases between. This CDR3 comprises 13 residues. CDR1 and CDR2 (germline): SGHTA, FQGNSA. CDR3 nucleotide sequence: TGTGCCAGCAGCTTAGATGTTTCACAGCCCCAGCATTTT. It specifies CASSLDVSQPQHF.

The chain carries TRBV30 and TRBJ1-6; 12 nucleotides agree with TRBD1. CDR1 and CDR2 (germline): GTSNPN, SVGIG (reference sequence). The V segment lost 5 bases and the J segment 10 bases; nucleotides outside the gene matches: 3. The CDR3 has 13 amino acids. The CDR3 protein is CAWEGTGGSPLHF. CDR3 coding DNA: TGTGCCTGGGAGGGGACAGGGGGCTCACCCCTCCACTTT.

The chain links TRBV7-3 to TRBJ1-6; 7 bases match TRBD1. The length of the CDR3 is 14 residues. Germline CDR1 SGHTA, CDR2 FQGTGA. V gave up 5 bases and J gave up 5 bases; unmatched junction bases: 3. In nucleotides, the CDR3 is TGTGCCAGCAGCGCGACAGGGAATAATTCACCCCTCCACTTT. Residues: CASSATGNNSPLHF. The whole variable domain, filled in from reference TRBV7-3 and TRBJ1-6, reads GAGVSQTPSNKVTEKGKYVELRCDPISGHTALYWYRQSLGQGPEFLIYFQGTGAADDSGLPNDRFFAVRPEGSVSTLKIQRTERGDSAVYLCASSATGNNSPLHFGNGTRLTVT.

The DNA for the CDR3 is TGTGCCAGCAGCTCCAGCGGGGACGAGCAGTACGTC. Translating gives CASSSSGDEQYV. The chain is built from TRBV11-2 and TRBJ2-7, with 7 bases lining up with TRBD2. CDR1 and CDR2 (germline): SGHAT, FQNNGV. The CDR3 has 12 residues. J gave up 5 bases and V 4 bases, and 2 bases lay outside the gene matches.